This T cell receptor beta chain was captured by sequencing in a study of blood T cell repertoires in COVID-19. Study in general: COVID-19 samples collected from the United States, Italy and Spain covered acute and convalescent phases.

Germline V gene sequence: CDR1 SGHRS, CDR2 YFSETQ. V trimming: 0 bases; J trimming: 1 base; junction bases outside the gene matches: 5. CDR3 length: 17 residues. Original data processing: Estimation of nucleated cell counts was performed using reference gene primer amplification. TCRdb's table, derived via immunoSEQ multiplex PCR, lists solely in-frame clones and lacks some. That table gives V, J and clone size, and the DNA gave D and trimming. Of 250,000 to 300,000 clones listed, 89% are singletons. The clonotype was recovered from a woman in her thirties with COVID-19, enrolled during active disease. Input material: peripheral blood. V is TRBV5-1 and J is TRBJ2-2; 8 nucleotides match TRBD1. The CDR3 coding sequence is TGCGCCAGCAGCTTGGAGACCGGGACAGGGAACACCGGGGAGCTGTTTTTT. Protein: CASSLETGTGNTGELFF.